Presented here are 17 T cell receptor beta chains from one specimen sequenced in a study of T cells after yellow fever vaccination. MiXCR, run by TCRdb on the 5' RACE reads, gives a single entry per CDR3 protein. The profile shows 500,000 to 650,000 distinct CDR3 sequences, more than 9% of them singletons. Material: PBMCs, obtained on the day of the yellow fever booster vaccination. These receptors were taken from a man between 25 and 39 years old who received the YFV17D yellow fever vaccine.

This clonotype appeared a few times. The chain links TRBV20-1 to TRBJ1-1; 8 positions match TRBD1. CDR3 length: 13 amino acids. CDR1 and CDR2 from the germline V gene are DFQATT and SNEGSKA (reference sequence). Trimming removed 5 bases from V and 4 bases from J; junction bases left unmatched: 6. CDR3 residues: CSAWFTGGTEAFF. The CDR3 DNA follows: TGCAGTGCTTGGTTTACAGGGGGCACTGAAGCTTTCTTT.

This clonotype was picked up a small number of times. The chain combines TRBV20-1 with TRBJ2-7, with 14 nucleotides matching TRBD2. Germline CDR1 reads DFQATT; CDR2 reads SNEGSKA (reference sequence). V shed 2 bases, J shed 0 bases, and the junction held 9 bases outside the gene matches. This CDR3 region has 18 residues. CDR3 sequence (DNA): TGCAGTGCTAGATCGACTAGCGGGAGGGGTTCGAGCTCCTACGAGCAGTACTTC. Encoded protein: CSARSTSGRGSSSYEQYF.

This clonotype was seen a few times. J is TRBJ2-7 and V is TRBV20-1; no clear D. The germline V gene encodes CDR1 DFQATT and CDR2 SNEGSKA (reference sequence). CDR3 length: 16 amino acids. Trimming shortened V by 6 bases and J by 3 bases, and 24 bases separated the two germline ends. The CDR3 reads CSALKAVVISGYEQYF. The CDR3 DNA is TGCAGTGCCCTTAAGGCGGTAGTTATTTCCGGCTACGAGCAGTACTTC.

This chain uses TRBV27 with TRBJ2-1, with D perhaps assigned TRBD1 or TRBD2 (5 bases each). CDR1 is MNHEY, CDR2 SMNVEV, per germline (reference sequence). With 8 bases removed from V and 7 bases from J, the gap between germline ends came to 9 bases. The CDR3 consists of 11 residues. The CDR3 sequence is CASLGPNEQFF. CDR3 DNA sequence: TGTGCCAGCTTGGGACCTAATGAGCAGTTCTTC.

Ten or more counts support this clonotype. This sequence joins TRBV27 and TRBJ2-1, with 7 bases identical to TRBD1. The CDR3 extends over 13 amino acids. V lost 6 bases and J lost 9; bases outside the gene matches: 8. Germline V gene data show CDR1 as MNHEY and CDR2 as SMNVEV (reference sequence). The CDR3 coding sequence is TGTGCCAGCAGCCGACAGGGTTTAGGTGAGCAGTTCTTC. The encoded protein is CASSRQGLGEQFF.

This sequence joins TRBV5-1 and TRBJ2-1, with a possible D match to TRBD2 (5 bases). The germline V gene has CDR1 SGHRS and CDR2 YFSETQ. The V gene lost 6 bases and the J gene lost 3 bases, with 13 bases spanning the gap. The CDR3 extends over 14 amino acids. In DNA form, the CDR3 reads TGCGCCAGCAATCCACGGGGTAGCTACAATGAGCAGTTCTTC. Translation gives CASNPRGSYNEQFF.

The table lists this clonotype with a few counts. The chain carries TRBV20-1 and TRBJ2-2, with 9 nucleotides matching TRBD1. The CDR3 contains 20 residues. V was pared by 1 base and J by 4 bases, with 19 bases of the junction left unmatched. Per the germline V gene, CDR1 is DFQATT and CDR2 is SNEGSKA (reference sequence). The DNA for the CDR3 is TGCAGTGCTAGAGTAGGGCCGGGACAGGGTGCGAGAGGATTCACCGGGGAGCTGTTTTTT. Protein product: CSARVGPGQGARGFTGELFF.

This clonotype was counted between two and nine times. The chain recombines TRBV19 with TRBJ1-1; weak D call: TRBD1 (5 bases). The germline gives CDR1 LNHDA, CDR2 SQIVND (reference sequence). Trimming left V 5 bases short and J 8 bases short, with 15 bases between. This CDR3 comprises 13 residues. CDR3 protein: CASSRGAEREAFF. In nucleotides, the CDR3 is TGTGCCAGTAGTCGAGGGGCCGAACGAGAAGCTTTCTTT.

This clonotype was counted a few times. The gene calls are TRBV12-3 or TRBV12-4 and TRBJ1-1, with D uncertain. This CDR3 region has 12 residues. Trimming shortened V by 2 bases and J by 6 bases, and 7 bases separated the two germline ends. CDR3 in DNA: TGTGCCAGCAGTTTACAGTCACCTGAAGCTTTCTTT. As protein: CASSLQSPEAFF.

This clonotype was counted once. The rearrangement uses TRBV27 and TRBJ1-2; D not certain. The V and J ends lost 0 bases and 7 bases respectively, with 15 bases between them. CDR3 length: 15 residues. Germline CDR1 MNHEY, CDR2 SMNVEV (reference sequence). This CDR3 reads CASSLSPGNVFGYTF. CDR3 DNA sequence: TGTGCCAGCAGTTTATCTCCGGGAAACGTCTTTGGCTACACCTTC.

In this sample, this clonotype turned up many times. CDR3 coding DNA: TGTGCCAGCAGCTTCGGACAGGGGGCGAATGAGCAGTTCTTC. This sequence encodes CASSFGQGANEQFF. The chain couples TRBV5-6 to TRBJ2-1; 11 nucleotides agree with TRBD1. The CDR3 is 14 amino acids. Germline V gene lookup returns CDR1 SGHDT and CDR2 YYEEEE. With V trimmed by 2 bases and J by 7 bases, 2 bases remained unmatched.

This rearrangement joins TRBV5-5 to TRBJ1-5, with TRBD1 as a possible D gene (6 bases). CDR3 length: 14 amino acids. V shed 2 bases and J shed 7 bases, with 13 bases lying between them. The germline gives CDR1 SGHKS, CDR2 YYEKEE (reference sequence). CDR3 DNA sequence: TGTGCCAGCAGCTTCAACAGGGTGGGCCAGCCCCAGCATTTT. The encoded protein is CASSFNRVGQPQHF.

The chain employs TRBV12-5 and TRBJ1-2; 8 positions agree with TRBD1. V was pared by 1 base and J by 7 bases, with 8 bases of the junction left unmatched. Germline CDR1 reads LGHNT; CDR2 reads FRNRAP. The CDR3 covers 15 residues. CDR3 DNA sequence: TGTGCTAGTGGTTTGGCCTTGGACAGGGTAGGTGGCTACACCTTC. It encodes CASGLALDRVGGYTF.

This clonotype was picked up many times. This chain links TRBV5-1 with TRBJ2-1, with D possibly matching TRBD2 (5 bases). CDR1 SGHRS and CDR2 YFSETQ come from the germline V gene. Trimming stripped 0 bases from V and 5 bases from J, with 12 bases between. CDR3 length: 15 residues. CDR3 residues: CASSLASRVHNEQFF. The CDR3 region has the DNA TGCGCCAGCAGCTTGGCTAGCCGGGTACACAATGAGCAGTTCTTC.

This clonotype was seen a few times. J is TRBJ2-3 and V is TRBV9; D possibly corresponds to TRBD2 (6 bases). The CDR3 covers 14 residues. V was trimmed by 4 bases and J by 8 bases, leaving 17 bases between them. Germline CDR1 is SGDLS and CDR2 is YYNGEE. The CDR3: CASSWLARESTQYF. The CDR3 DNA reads TGTGCCAGCAGCTGGTTGGCCCGGGAGAGTACGCAGTATTTT.

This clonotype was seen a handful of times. The CDR3 loop is CSARDSGTSGSTDTQYF. CDR3 DNA sequence: TGCAGTGCTAGGGATTCCGGGACTAGCGGGAGCACAGATACGCAGTATTTT. The V call is TRBV20-1, the J call TRBJ2-3; the match to TRBD2 covers 12 bases. The CDR3 loop spans 17 amino acids. From germline, CDR1 is DFQATT and CDR2 SNEGSKA (reference sequence). J gave up 0 bases and V 3 bases, and 7 bases lay outside the gene matches.

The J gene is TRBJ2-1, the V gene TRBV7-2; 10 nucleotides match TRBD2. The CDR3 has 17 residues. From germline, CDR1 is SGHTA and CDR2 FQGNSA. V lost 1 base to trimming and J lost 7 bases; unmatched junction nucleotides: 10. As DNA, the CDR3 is TGTGCCAGCAGCTTAGTTGCTAGCGGGAGTTTTATTAATGAGCAGTTCTTC. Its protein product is CASSLVASGSFINEQFF.